This entry features one T cell receptor (beta chain) sequence. Ten or more counts support this clonotype. Its antigen is not yet known. The sample holds no much larger clone one base away, and base qualities are not on file. Reading from cysteine to phenylalanine, the CDR3 counts 14 amino acids. Solely the CDR3 DNA is kept, with 42 bases framed from the first base. Taken from the germline V gene (reference sequence), the CDR1 and CDR2 loops are DFQATT and SNEGSKA. Germline trimming amounts to 2 bases on V and 7 bases on J, with 1 as the count of junction bases outside the gene matches. This sample is part of a study of response to subunit inactivated influenza vaccine (dated by TCRdb to 2016 to 2019). Background on the whole study: Deep quantitative profiling of the T cell receptor repertoire was used in the study to follow responses to a trivalent subunit inactivated influenza vaccine. Results the study describes overall, beyond this receptor: It was suggested by the authors that each seasonal influenza vaccination may recruit only a limited number of new T cells.

Libraries came from RT-PCR. The data were produced on an Illumina HiSeq 2500. Through fastp at Q25 and MiXCR, TCRdb rebuilt clones from the public reads, retaining in-frame beta chains. Each record represents a unique CDR3 protein, reported with the most common genes and DNA among its rows. This sample comprises more than 700,000 distinct CDR3 sequences, 21% of them detected only once. The ten biggest clones cover roughly 10% of the sample. The clonotype was recovered from a man between 45 and 60 years old who received an inactivated influenza vaccine. Donor details come from another sample of the same person, matched by shared clones. The V and J genes are TRBV20-1 and TRBJ2-1; a stretch of 14 junction bases matches TRBD2. The sequenced sample was PBMCs from blood, obtained around 5 days after vaccination. The nucleotide sequence is given as TGCAGTGCTAGACGACTAGCGGGGGGGAATGAGCAGTTCTTC. Its coded protein is CSARRLAGGNEQFF.